These T cell receptor beta chains were read from a single sample in a study of vaccination and CD4 T cells after COVID-19. Which antigens these TCRs recognize remains unknown. TCRdb re-called the PCR reads through MiXCR, storing one row per CDR3 protein. The sample has about 16,000 distinct CDR3 sequences; just under 55% are singletons. Source: CD4+ T cells from blood, cultured in vitro, taken about 7 months after SARS-CoV-2 vaccination. Receptors originate from a human donor who had recovered from COVID-19. Both conserved end residues are part of each CDR3. D genes are given only for firm matches. Expanded clones get a size class; other rows say once, few or many, or leave the size out.

D: -
J: TRBJ1-5
size: -
V: TRBV20-1
length: 15
DNA: TGCAGTGCTAGAGATCACGGCGCGGGTGGGCAGCCCCAGCATTTT
CDR3: CSARDHGAGGQPQHF

D: -
J: TRBJ2-1
size: -
V: TRBV15
length: 16
DNA: TGTGCCACCAGCAGAGGGTCGTTGGTTGCCTACAATGAGCAGTTCTTC
CDR3: CATSRGSLVAYNEQFF

D: -
J: TRBJ1-1
size: -
V: TRBV7-2
length: 13
DNA: TGTGCCAGCAGCCTAACAAGAAACACTGAAGCTTTCTTT
CDR3: CASSLTRNTEAFF

D: -
J: TRBJ1-1
size: -
V: TRBV18
length: 15
DNA: TGTGCCAGCTCACCAGGGGGACACCGGAACACTGAAGCTTTCTTT
CDR3: CASSPGGHRNTEAFF

D: TRBD1
J: TRBJ1-1
size: few
V: TRBV7-2
length: 13
DNA: TGTGCCAGCACCATACAGGGGGGCACTGAAGCTTTCTTT
CDR3: CASTIQGGTEAFF

D: -
J: TRBJ1-3
size: -
V: TRBV20-1
length: 16
DNA: TGCAGTGCTAGATCCGTGGGAGACGTCTCTGGAAACACCATATATTTT
CDR3: CSARSVGDVSGNTIYF

D: -
J: TRBJ2-7
size: -
V: TRBV2
length: 12
DNA: TGTGCCAGCAGTCTACAGTCCTACGAGCAGTACTTC
CDR3: CASSLQSYEQYF

D: -
J: TRBJ1-5
size: few
V: TRBV6-1
length: 16
DNA: TGTGCCAGCAGTCTGAGTCACAGGGACGGCAATCAGCCCCAGCATTTT
CDR3: CASSLSHRDGNQPQHF

D: -
J: TRBJ2-1
size: -
V: TRBV20-1
length: 14
DNA: TGCAGTGCCATAGCCCACCGGGGGCGAAATGAGCAGTTCTTC
CDR3: CSAIAHRGRNEQFF

D: TRBD2
J: TRBJ2-5
size: -
V: TRBV19
length: 15
DNA: TGTGCCAGTAGTACCCTAGCGGGAGCCGTGGAGACCCAGTACTTC
CDR3: CASSTLAGAVETQYF

D: TRBD2
J: TRBJ2-7
size: -
V: TRBV2
length: 14
DNA: TGTGCCAGCAGTCTGAGCGGGAGTCTCTACGAGCAGTACTTC
CDR3: CASSLSGSLYEQYF

D: -
J: TRBJ2-5
size: -
V: TRBV15
length: 13
DNA: TGTGCCACCAGCAGAGATCCTCCAGAGACCCAGTACTTC
CDR3: CATSRDPPETQYF

D: -
J: TRBJ2-5
size: -
V: TRBV10-3
length: 11
DNA: TGTGCCATCAGTGATTTAGAGACCCAGTACTTC
CDR3: CAISDLETQYF

D: -
J: TRBJ2-3
size: -
V: TRBV19
length: 16
DNA: TGTGCCAGTAGTATTTGGCTAGCCGCGGGGACAGATACGCAGTATTTT
CDR3: CASSIWLAAGTDTQYF

D: -
J: TRBJ2-7
size: few
V: TRBV20-1
length: 15
DNA: TGCAGTGCTAGAGATCTGCTCTCAGGGTCCTACGAGCAGTACTTC
CDR3: CSARDLLSGSYEQYF

D: -
J: TRBJ1-2
size: few
V: TRBV15
length: 13
DNA: TGTGCCACCAGCAGAGTTTCTAACTATGGCTACACCTTC
CDR3: CATSRVSNYGYTF

D: TRBD2
J: TRBJ2-1
size: -
V: TRBV20-1
length: 17
DNA: TGCAGTGCTAGGATCCTAGCGGGAGGGCCGGGATACAATGAGCAGTTCTTC
CDR3: CSARILAGGPGYNEQFF

D: -
J: TRBJ1-2
size: few
V: TRBV6-4
length: 14
DNA: TGTGCCAGCAGTGATGGGGGGTCTAACTATGGCTACACCTTC
CDR3: CASSDGGSNYGYTF

D: -
J: TRBJ2-7
size: few
V: TRBV7-3
length: 15
DNA: TGTGCCAGCAGCTTAGCTAGCGCTAGCTCCTACGAGCAGTACTTC
CDR3: CASSLASASSYEQYF

D: TRBD1
J: TRBJ1-6
size: few
V: TRBV6-1
length: 14
DNA: TGTGCCAGCAGTGTAGGGGGCTCGGGTTCACCCCTCCACTTT
CDR3: CASSVGGSGSPLHF

D: TRBD2
J: TRBJ2-7
size: few
V: TRBV2
length: 13
DNA: TGTGCCAGCCGAGTGATAGCGGGGGGAGAGCAGTACTTC
CDR3: CASRVIAGGEQYF

D: -
J: TRBJ1-5
size: -
V: TRBV11-2
length: 13
DNA: TGTGCCAGCAGCTTAGACAGCAATCAGCCCCAGCATTTT
CDR3: CASSLDSNQPQHF

D: TRBD2
J: TRBJ2-1
size: -
V: TRBV15
length: 15
DNA: TGTGCCACCAGCGGACTAGCGGGAGGATACAATGAGCAGTTCTTC
CDR3: CATSGLAGGYNEQFF

D: -
J: TRBJ2-7
size: -
V: TRBV20-1
length: 13
DNA: TGCAGTGCTGGGCCGGGATCGGCGGGGGAGCAGTACTTC
CDR3: CSAGPGSAGEQYF

D: -
J: TRBJ2-1
size: -
V: TRBV6-4
length: 13
DNA: TGTGCCAGCAGTGAATCGGCGGAGAATGAGCAGTTCTTC
CDR3: CASSESAENEQFF

D: -
J: TRBJ2-6
size: -
V: TRBV7-2
length: 16
DNA: TGTGCCAGCAGCTTAATAATCGAGCGGGGGGCCAACGTCCTGACTTTC
CDR3: CASSLIIERGANVLTF

D: TRBD2
J: TRBJ2-7
size: few
V: TRBV6-1
length: 16
DNA: TGTGCCAGCAGTGTCTCGGGACTAGCGGGAGTGTACGAGCAGTACTTC
CDR3: CASSVSGLAGVYEQYF

D: TRBD2
J: TRBJ2-1
size: few
V: TRBV15
length: 14
DNA: TGTGCCACCAGCACCCGGGACTACCTACTCGAGCAGTTCTTC
CDR3: CATSTRDYLLEQFF

D: TRBD2
J: TRBJ2-5
size: -
V: TRBV6-1
length: 16
DNA: TGTGCCAGCAGTGCAAACCTAGCGGGAGGTTGGGAGACCCAGTACTTC
CDR3: CASSANLAGGWETQYF